These 3 T cell receptor beta chains were sequenced from one sample in a study of neurological immune-mediated disorders. TCRdb itself ran the 5' RACE reads through MiXCR, one entry per CDR3 protein. Seen here are tens of thousands of distinct CDR3 sequences, around 5.2% observed once, and the top ten hold 7.4%. The sample consisted of PBMCs. These receptors were taken from a man between 18 and 29 years old with multiple sclerosis.

This clonotype occurred many times. The V call is TRBV6-5, the J call TRBJ1-6; TRBD1 is a possible D gene (5 bases). The CDR3 consists of 15 residues. V lost 5 bases to trimming and J lost 8 bases, with 16 bases between them. Germline CDR1 is MNHEY and CDR2 is SVGAGI. This CDR3 reads CASSPGGVGYSPLHF. In nucleotides, the CDR3 is TGTGCCAGCAGTCCCGGGGGGGTGGGATATTCACCCCTCCACTTT.

This clonotype appeared many times. The rearrangement joins TRBV14 to TRBJ2-7; D remains ambiguous. This CDR3 region has 13 residues. Trimming removed 1 base from V and 7 bases from J, with 11 bases in between. Germline CDR1 and CDR2: SGHDN and FVKESK. CDR3 sequence (DNA): TGTGCCAGCAGCCAAGTTAGGGTCGGGGAGCAGTACTTC. It codes for CASSQVRVGEQYF.

This clonotype was counted many times. This sequence joins TRBV10-3 and TRBJ2-3; D is uncertain. Between the trimmed V and J ends, which lost 10 bases and 5 bases, there was a span of 10 bases. The CDR3 extends over 11 amino acids. CDR1 and CDR2 from the germline V gene are ENHRY and SYGVKD. The CDR3 DNA sequence: TGTGCCACCCAAGGTGGAGATACGCAGTATTTT. This gives the protein CATQGGDTQYF.